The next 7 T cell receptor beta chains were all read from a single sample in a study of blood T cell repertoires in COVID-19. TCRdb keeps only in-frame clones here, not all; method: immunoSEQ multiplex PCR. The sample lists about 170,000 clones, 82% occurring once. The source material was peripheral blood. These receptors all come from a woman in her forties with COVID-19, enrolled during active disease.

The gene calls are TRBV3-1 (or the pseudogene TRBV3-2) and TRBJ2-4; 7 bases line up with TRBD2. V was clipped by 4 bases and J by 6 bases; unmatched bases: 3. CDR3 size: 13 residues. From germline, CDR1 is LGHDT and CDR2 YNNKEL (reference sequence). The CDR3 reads CASSPGRANIQYF. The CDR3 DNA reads TGTGCCAGCAGCCCGGGGAGGGCAAACATTCAGTACTTC.

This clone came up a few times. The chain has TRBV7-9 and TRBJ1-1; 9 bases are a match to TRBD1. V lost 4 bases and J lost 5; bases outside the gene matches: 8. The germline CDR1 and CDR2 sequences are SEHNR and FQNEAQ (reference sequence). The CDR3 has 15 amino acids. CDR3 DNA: TGTGCCAGCAGCTCGGACAGGGGTGGATGGACTGAAGCTTTCTTT. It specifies CASSSDRGGWTEAFF.

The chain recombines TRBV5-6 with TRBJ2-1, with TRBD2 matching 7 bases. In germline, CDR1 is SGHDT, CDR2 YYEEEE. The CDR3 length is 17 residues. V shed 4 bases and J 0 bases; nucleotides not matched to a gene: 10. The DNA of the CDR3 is TGTGCCAGCAGCCTGGGGACTACCCAATTCTCCTACAATGAGCAGTTCTTC. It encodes CASSLGTTQFSYNEQFF.

CDR3 nucleotides: TGCGCCAGCAGCCCGATGGTGTTGGGCAACACTGAAGCTTTCTTT. It encodes CASSPMVLGNTEAFF. V and J are TRBV4-1 and TRBJ1-1; D is unresolved. This CDR3 has 15 amino acids. V lost 4 bases and J lost 2, with 14 bases in between. Per the germline V gene, CDR1 is MGHRA and CDR2 is YSYEKL.

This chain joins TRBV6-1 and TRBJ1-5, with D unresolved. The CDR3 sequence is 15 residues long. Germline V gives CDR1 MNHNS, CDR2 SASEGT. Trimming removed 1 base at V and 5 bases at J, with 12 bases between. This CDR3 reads CASSEGPGWYQPQHF. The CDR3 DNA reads TGTGCCAGCAGTGAAGGCCCCGGGTGGTATCAGCCCCAGCATTTT.

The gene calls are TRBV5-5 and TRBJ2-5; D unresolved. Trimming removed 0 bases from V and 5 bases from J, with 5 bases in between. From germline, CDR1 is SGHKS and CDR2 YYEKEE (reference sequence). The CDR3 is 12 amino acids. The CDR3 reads CASSLVGETQYF. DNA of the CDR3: TGTGCCAGCAGCTTGGTCGGGGAGACCCAGTACTTC.

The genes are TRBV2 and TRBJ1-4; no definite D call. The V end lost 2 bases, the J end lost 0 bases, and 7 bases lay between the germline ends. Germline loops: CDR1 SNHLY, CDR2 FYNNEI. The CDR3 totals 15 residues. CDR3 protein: CASSETGATNEKLFF. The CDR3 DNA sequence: TGTGCCAGCAGTGAAACCGGGGCAACTAATGAAAAACTGTTTTTT.